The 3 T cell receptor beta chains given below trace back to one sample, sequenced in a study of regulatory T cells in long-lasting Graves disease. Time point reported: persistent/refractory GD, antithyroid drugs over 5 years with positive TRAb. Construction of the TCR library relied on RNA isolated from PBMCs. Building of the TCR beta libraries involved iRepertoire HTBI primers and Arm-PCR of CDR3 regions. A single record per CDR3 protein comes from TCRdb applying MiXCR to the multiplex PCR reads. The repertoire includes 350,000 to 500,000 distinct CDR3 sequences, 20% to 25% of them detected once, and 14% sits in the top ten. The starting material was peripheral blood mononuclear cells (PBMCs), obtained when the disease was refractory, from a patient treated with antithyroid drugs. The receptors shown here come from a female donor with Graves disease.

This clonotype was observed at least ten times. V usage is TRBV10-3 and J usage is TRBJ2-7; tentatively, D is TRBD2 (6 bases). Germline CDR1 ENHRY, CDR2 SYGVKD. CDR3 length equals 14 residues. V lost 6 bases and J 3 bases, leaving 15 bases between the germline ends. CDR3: CAISPSTRNYEQYF. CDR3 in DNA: TGTGCCATCAGCCCCTCGACTAGAAACTACGAGCAGTACTTC.

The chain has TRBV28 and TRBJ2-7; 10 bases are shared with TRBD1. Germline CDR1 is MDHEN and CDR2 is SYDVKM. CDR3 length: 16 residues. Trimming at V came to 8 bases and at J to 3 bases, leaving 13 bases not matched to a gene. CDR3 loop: CASHGLGQGIYYEQYF. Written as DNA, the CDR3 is TGTGCCAGCCACGGACTGGGACAGGGGATCTACTACGAGCAGTACTTC.

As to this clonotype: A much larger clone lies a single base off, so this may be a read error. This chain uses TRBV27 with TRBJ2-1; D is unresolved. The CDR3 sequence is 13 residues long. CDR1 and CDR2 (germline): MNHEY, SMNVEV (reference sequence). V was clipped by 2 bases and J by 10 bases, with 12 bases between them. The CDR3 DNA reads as TGTGCCAGCAGTTTACGTCAGAACTACGAGCAGTTCTTC. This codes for CASSLRQNYEQFF.